This TCR beta chain emerged from a study of long-term antiretroviral therapy in people with HIV. The authors ran the immunoSEQ assay, v3.0, at survey level. Sequencing used immunoSEQ multiplex PCR; TCRdb keeps in-frame clones, though not all of them. Of some 30,000 clones listed, about 89% were seen once; the top ten hold roughly 4%. The germline V gene has CDR1 SNHLY and CDR2 FYNNEI. The CDR3 contains 13 residues. Trimming pared 8 bases from V and 6 bases from J, leaving 15 bases between. This receptor was obtained from a man younger than 35 with HIV. The sequenced sample was unsorted PBMCs, obtained 3.1 years after starting antiretroviral therapy. The chain uses TRBV2 and TRBJ2-3; D unclear. CDR3 loop: CASYPGNGDTQYF. Written as DNA, the CDR3 is TGTGCCAGCTACCCTGGAAATGGGGATACGCAGTATTTT.